The 15 T cell receptor beta chains below come from one sample, sequenced in a study of shared clonotypes between healthy human individuals. Here immunoSEQ multiplex PCR was the method, and the copy in TCRdb shows in-frame clones only, minus some. The sample has about 510,000 clones, around 79% seen once. Input material: PBMCs. These receptors all stem from a woman in her thirties or forties in good health. Some clones in this sample may be carry-over from other donors' samples.

The chain is built from TRBV11-2 and TRBJ2-5; D perhaps matches TRBD1 (5 bases). The J call may be faulty, since TRBJ2-7 better matches the DNA end. Germline loops: CDR1 SGHAT, CDR2 FQNNGV. This CDR3 has 14 residues. The CDR3 DNA follows: TGTGCCAGCAGCCCCCGGATAAGGGGCTACGAGCAGTACTTC. As protein: CASSPRIRGYEQYF.

The chain recombines TRBV18 with TRBJ1-5, with 7 bases fitting TRBD1. V lost 1 base to trimming and J lost 5 bases; unmatched junction nucleotides: 8. From germline, CDR1 is KGHSH and CDR2 LQKENI. The CDR3 runs to 16 residues. The CDR3 here is CASSPQGAGTDQPQHF. CDR3 nucleotides: TGTGCCAGCTCACCACAGGGGGCAGGCACCGATCAGCCCCAGCATTTT.

This rearrangement joins TRBV12-5 to TRBJ2-3, with 12 bases matching TRBD2. CDR1 and CDR2 from the germline V gene are LGHNT and FRNRAP. CDR3 size: 15 residues. The V and J ends lost 5 bases and 3 bases, in that order; junction bases with no gene match: 3. The CDR3 loop is CASGPTSGSTDTQYF. The CDR3 DNA reads TGTGCTAGTGGTCCGACTAGCGGGAGTACAGATACGCAGTATTTT. Full variable domain (rest looked up from reference TRBV12-5 and TRBJ2-3): DARVTQTPRHKVTEMGQEVTMRCQPILGHNTVFWYRQTMMQGLELLAYFRNRAPLDDSGMPKDRFSAEMPDATLATLKIQPSEPRDSAVYFCASGPTSGSTDTQYFGPGTRLTVL.

This chain uses TRBV30 with TRBJ2-1; 10 bases align to TRBD2. This CDR3 has 12 residues. The trim removed 1 base at V and 12 bases at J, leaving 3 bases unmatched. Germline assignment: CDR1 GTSNPN and CDR2 SVGIG (reference sequence). CDR3 sequence reads: CAWSDLAGVQFF. CDR3 coding DNA: TGTGCCTGGAGTGATCTAGCGGGAGTGCAGTTCTTC.

This rearrangement joins TRBV2 to TRBJ2-7; 11 bases match TRBD2. This CDR3 is 19 amino acids long. Germline CDR1 is SNHLY and CDR2 is FYNNEI. The ends lost 2 bases at V and 6 bases at J; junction bases unmatched: 18. This chain's CDR3 is CASSESSSPLTSGRPEQYF. The CDR3 nucleotides read TGTGCCAGCAGTGAATCGAGCTCCCCGCTAACTAGCGGGAGACCCGAGCAGTACTTC. The full variable domain, in which reference TRBV2 and TRBJ2-7 provide the parts outside the CDR3, is EPEVTQTPSHQVTQMGQEVILRCVPISNHLYFYWYRQILGQKVEFLVSFYNNEISEKSEIFDDQFSVERPDGSNFTLKIRSTKLEDSAMYFCASSESSSPLTSGRPEQYFGPGTRLTVT.

This clone was recorded only once. The CDR3 reads CASSITSSYEQYF. The CDR3 DNA reads as TGTGCCAGCAGTATAACATCCTCCTACGAGCAGTACTTC. This rearrangement joins TRBV27 to TRBJ2-7; D is unclear. The CDR3 spans 13 residues. Trimming stripped 5 bases from V and 0 bases from J, with 8 bases between. Germline V CDR1 and CDR2: MNHEY, SMNVEV (reference sequence).

The chain is built from TRBV27 and TRBJ2-1; 10 positions agree with TRBD2. The CDR3 is 13 amino acids. Trimming took 3 bases from V and 13 from J; bases not matched to a gene: 6. Germline CDR1 reads MNHEY; CDR2 reads SMNVEV (reference sequence). In DNA form, the CDR3 reads TGTGCCAGCAGTTTGTCTAGCGGGAGCCCCCAGTTCTTC. Translation: CASSLSSGSPQFF.

The chain carries TRBV29-1 and TRBJ2-5; no firm D call. Germline V lookup: CDR1 SQVTM, CDR2 ANQGSEA. Trimming stripped 7 bases from V and 5 bases from J, with 20 bases between. The CDR3 covers 14 residues. The CDR3 sequence is CSARRVGTGETQYF. In DNA form, the CDR3 reads TGCAGCGCCCGGAGAGTGGGAACGGGTGAGACCCAGTACTTC.

The V call is TRBV5-4, the J call TRBJ2-3; the D is unclear. Germline lookup yields CDR1 SGHNT and CDR2 YYREEE (reference sequence). The CDR3 consists of 14 residues. The germline V and J ends were trimmed by 4 bases and 5 bases, with 14 bases remaining between them. The CDR3: CASSRVSQVDTQYF. The CDR3 DNA sequence: TGTGCCAGCAGCCGGGTCTCCCAGGTAGATACGCAGTATTTT.

In its sample, this clone was seen once. This could be a read error, since a much larger clone is one nucleotide away. The CDR3 nucleotides read TGTGCCAGCAGTTCAACCTACGAGCAGTACTTC. Translated: CASSSTYEQYF. This chain uses TRBV28 with TRBJ2-7; no reliable D call. Germline-derived CDR1 and CDR2 are MDHEN and SYDVKM. The germline V and J ends were trimmed by 4 bases and 2 bases, with 3 bases remaining between them. The CDR3 extends over 11 amino acids.

This chain links TRBV14 with TRBJ2-7; D may be TRBD2 (5 bases). The length of the CDR3 is 13 residues. Germline-derived CDR1 and CDR2 are SGHDN and FVKESK. The V end was cut by 1 base, the J end by 7 bases, with 11 bases between. The CDR3 region is CASSQGLTTEQYF. The CDR3 bases are TGTGCCAGCAGCCAAGGACTGACTACTGAGCAGTACTTC. The full variable domain, completed using reference TRBV14 and TRBJ2-7, is EAGVTQFPSHSVIEKGQTVTLRCDPISGHDNLYWYRRVMGKEIKFLLHFVKESKQDESGMPNNRFLAERTGGTYSTLKVQPAELEDSGVYFCASSQGLTTEQYFGPGTRLTVT.

The CDR3 sequence: CASSLVWGRGANVLTF. The DNA of the CDR3 is TGTGCCAGCAGCTTGGTGTGGGGGCGTGGGGCCAACGTCCTGACTTTC. The V and J genes are TRBV5-4 and TRBJ2-6; D may be TRBD1 (6 bases). This CDR3 is 16 amino acids long. Germline values: CDR1 SGHNT, CDR2 YYREEE (reference sequence). The V end was cut by 0 bases, the J end by 3 bases, with 10 bases between.

The V call is TRBV19, the J call TRBJ1-2; possibly TRBD1 for D (6 bases). V was trimmed by 8 bases and J by 1 base, leaving 11 bases between them. CDR1 LNHDA and CDR2 SQIVND come from the germline V gene (reference sequence). The CDR3 is 13 residues long. CDR3 region: CASPEGVNYGYTF. The CDR3 DNA is TGTGCCAGTCCGGAGGGGGTTAACTATGGCTACACCTTC.

The rearrangement links TRBV7-2 to TRBJ2-3; tentative D call: TRBD1 (5 bases). CDR1 and CDR2 (germline): SGHTA, FQGNSA. CDR3 size: 15 residues. V gave up 5 bases and J gave up 2 bases, with 14 bases separating them. CDR3 loop: CASSIRTRATDTQYF. The CDR3 DNA reads TGTGCCAGCAGCATTCGGACAAGGGCCACAGATACGCAGTATTTT.

The CDR3 region is CASSIVVGAGTGYTF. The CDR3 nucleotides are TGTGCCAGTAGTATCGTCGTCGGGGCAGGTACTGGCTACACCTTC. The rearrangement links TRBV19 to TRBJ1-2; maybe TRBD1 (5 bases). Trimming removed 3 bases at V and 7 bases at J, with 18 bases between. The CDR3 length is 15 residues. The germline V gene has CDR1 LNHDA and CDR2 SQIVND (reference sequence).